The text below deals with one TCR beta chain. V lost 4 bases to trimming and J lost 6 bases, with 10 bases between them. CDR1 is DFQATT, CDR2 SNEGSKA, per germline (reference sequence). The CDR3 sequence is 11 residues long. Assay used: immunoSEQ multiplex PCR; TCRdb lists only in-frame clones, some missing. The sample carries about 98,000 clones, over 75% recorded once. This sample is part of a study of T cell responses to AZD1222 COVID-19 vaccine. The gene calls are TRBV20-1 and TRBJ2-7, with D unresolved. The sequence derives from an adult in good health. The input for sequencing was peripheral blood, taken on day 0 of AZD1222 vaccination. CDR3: CSANKRAEQYF. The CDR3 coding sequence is TGCAGTGCTAACAAGCGCGCCGAGCAGTACTTC.